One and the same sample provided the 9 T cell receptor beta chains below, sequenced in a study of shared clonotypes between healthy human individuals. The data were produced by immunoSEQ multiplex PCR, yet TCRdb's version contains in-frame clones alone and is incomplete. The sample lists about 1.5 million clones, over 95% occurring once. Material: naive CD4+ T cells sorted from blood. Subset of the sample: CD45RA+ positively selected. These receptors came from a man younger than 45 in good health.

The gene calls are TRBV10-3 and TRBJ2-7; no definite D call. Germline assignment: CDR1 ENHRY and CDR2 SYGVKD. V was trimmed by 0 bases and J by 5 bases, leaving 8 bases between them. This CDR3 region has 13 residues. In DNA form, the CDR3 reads TGTGCCATCAGTGAGTCTGGTTTAGACGAGCAGTACTTC. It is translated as CAISESGLDEQYF.

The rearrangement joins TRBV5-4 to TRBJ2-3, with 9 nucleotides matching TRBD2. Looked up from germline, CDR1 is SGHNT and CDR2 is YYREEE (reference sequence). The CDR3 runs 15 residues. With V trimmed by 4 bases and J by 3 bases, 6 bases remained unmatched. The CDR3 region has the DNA TGTGCCAGCAGCCCGGGACTAGCTAGGACAGATACGCAGTATTTT. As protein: CASSPGLARTDTQYF.

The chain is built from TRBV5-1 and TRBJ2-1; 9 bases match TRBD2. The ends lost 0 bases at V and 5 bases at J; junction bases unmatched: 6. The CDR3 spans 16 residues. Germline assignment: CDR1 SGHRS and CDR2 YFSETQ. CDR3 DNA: TGCGCCAGCAGCTTGGCCGGGACTAGCCTTAACAATGAGCAGTTCTTC. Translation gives CASSLAGTSLNNEQFF.

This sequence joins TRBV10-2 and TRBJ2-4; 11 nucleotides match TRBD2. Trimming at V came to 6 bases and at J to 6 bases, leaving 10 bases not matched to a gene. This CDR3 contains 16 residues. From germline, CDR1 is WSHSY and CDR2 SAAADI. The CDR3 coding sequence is TGCGCCAGCAGCCTACTAGCGGGAGACGGAGGAAACATTCAGTACTTC. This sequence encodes CASSLLAGDGGNIQYF.

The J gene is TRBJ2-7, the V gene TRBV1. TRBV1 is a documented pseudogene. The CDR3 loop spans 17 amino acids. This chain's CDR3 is CTSSQEMGEPPFDEQYF. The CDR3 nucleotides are TGCACCAGCAGCCAAGAGATGGGGGAGCCCCCGTTTGACGAGCAGTACTTC.

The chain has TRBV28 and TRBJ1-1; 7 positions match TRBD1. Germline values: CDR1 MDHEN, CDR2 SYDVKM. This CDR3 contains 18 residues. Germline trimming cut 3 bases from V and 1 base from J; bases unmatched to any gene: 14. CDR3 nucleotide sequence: TGTGCCAGCAGTTTCCCTCTCATGACAGGGTATGGGAACACTGAAGCTTTCTTT. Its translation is CASSFPLMTGYGNTEAFF. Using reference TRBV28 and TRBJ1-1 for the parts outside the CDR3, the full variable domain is DVKVTQSSRYLVKRTGEKVFLECVQDMDHENMFWYRQDPGLGLRLIYFSYDVKMKEKGDIPEGYSVSREKKERFSLILESASTNQTSMYLCASSFPLMTGYGNTEAFFGQGTRLTVV.

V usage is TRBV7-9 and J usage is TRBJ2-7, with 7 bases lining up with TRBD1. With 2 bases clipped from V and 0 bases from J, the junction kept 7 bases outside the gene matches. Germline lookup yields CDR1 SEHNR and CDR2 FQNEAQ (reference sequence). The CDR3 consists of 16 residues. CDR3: CASSLPPTGNSYEQYF. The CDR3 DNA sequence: TGTGCCAGCAGCTTACCCCCGACAGGGAACTCCTACGAGCAGTACTTC.

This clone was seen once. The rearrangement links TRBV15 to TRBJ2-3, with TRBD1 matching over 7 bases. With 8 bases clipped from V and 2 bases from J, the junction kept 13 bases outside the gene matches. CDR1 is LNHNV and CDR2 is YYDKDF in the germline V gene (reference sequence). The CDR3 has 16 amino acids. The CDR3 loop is CATRQTRGPYTDTQYF. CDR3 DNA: TGTGCCACCCGCCAAACAAGGGGGCCCTACACAGATACGCAGTATTTT.

In DNA, the CDR3 is TGTGCCAGCAGCTTGGTGGGAAGGACGGTAGAGACCCAGTACTTC. This gives the protein CASSLVGRTVETQYF. V gene TRBV5-4 combines with J gene TRBJ2-5; the D is unclear. The CDR3 totals 15 residues. Trimming left V 0 bases short and J 4 bases short, with 13 bases between. Germline V gives CDR1 SGHNT, CDR2 YYREEE (reference sequence).